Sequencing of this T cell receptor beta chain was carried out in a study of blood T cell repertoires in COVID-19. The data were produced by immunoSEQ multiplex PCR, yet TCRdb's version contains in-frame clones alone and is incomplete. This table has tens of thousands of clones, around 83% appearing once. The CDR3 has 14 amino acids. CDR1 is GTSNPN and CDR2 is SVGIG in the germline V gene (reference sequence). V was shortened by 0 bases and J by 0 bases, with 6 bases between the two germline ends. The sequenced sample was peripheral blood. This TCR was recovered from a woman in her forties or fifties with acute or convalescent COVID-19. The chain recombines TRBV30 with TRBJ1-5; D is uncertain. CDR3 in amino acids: CAWSVPGSNQPQHF. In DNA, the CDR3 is TGTGCCTGGAGTGTACCGGGTAGCAATCAGCCCCAGCATTTT.